This T cell receptor beta chain originates from a study of CD8 T cells in ankylosing spondylitis. Germline CDR1 is ENHRY and CDR2 is SYGVKD. The V and J ends lost 2 bases and 2 bases respectively, with 10 bases between them. The CDR3 totals 14 residues. On this clonotype itself: Its antigen remains unidentified.

Whole-study findings and limits: Significantly higher representation of disease-linked clones was reported for matched ankylosing spondylitis synovial fluid. A TCR beta motif of fewer than ten highly homologous variants appeared characteristic of ankylosing spondylitis blood.

One entry per CDR3 protein results from TCRdb running MiXCR on the 5' RACE reads. Here the sample spans about 700,000 distinct CDR3 sequences, around 17% being singletons. The chain couples TRBV10-3 to TRBJ2-7; D perhaps matches TRBD1 (5 bases). This clonotype originated in a male donor with ankylosing spondylitis. The sequencing sample was made of blood, either unsorted or a sorted T cell fraction (not recorded which). The CDR3 loop is CAISEIRTPYEQYF. DNA of the CDR3: TGTGCCATCAGTGAGATCCGGACACCCTACGAGCAGTACTTC.